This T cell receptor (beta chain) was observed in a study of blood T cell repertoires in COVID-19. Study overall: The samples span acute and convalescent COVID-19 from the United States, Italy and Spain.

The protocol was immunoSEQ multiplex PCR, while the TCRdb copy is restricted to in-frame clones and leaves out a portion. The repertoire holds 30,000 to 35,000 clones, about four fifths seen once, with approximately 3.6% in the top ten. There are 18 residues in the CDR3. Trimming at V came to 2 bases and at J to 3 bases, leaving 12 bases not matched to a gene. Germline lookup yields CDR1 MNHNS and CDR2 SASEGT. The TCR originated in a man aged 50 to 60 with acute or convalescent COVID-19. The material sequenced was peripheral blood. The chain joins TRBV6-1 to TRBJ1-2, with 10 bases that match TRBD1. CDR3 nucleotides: TGTGCCAGCAGTGAATCAGGGGACAGGGGAGTTCAGGACTATGGCTACACCTTC. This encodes CASSESGDRGVQDYGYTF.